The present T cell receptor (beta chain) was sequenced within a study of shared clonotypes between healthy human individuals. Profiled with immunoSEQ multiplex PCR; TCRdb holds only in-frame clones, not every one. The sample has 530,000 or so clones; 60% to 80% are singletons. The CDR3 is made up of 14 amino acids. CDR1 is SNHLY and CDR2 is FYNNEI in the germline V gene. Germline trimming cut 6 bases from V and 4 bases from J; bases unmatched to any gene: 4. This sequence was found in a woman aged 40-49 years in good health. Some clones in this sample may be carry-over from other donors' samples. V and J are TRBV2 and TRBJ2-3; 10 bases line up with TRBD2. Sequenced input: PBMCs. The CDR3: CASRSGRAADTQYF. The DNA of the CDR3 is TGTGCCAGCAGGAGCGGGAGGGCCGCAGATACGCAGTATTTT.